Each of the 21 T cell receptor beta chains below was sequenced from the same sample in a study of identifying expanded T cells in peripheral blood. Some clones are missing from TCRdb's copy, which holds only in-frame ones; the method was immunoSEQ multiplex PCR. The data hold about 90,000 clones, with about 90% observed a single time. The source material was blood. Receptors were obtained from a person between 18 and 75 years old in good health.

The CDR3 loop is CASSPYRVTEAFF. The CDR3 DNA follows: TGTGCCAGCTCACCATACAGGGTCACTGAAGCTTTCTTT. This rearrangement joins TRBV18 to TRBJ1-1; weak D call: TRBD1 (6 bases). The CDR3 covers 13 residues. Germline lookup yields CDR1 KGHSH and CDR2 LQKENI. The germline V and J ends were trimmed by 2 bases and 4 bases, with 8 bases remaining between them. The full variable domain, with the rest looked up from reference TRBV18 and TRBJ1-1, is NAGVMQNPRHLVRRRGQEARLRCSPMKGHSHVYWYRQLPEEGLKFMVYLQKENIIDESGMPKERFSAEFPKEGPSILRIQQVVRGDSAAYFCASSPYRVTEAFFGQGTRLTVV.

The chain uses TRBV4-2 and TRBJ1-6; no firm D call. This CDR3 comprises 16 residues. The ends were cut back, 1 base at V and 0 bases at J, with 7 bases in the middle. Germline lookup yields CDR1 LGHNA and CDR2 YNFKEQ. The CDR3 DNA reads as TGTGCCAGCAGCCAAGCCAGGAGCTCCTATAATTCACCCCTCCACTTT. This gives the protein CASSQARSSYNSPLHF.

This chain connects TRBV6-5 to TRBJ2-3, with D possibly TRBD2 on 6 matching bases. V was trimmed by 6 bases and J by 2 bases, leaving 12 bases between them. The length of the CDR3 is 14 residues. Germline V gives CDR1 MNHEY, CDR2 SVGAGI. The CDR3 DNA is TGTGCCAGCAGGGGGGAGGCACCCACAGATACGCAGTATTTT. Translating gives CASRGEAPTDTQYF.

The V gene is TRBV7-6, the J gene TRBJ1-6; D perhaps matches TRBD1 (5 bases). This CDR3 is 15 amino acids long. Germline lookup yields CDR1 SGHVS and CDR2 FNYEAQ. V lost 3 bases, J lost 9 bases, and 15 bases lay in between. CDR3 DNA: TGTGCCAGCAGCTTTAATCCGGGGCTGGGTTCACCCCTCCACTTT. Amino acid sequence: CASSFNPGLGSPLHF.

This clone has just one count. The chain employs TRBV7-9 and TRBJ1-3; D is ambiguous. The CDR3 runs 15 residues. Trimming took off 5 bases at V and 2 bases at J, with 13 bases between the two ends. CDR1 is SEHNR and CDR2 is FQNEAQ in the germline V gene (reference sequence). The chain's CDR3 is CASSVLKGTGNTIYF. The CDR3 DNA reads as TGTGCCAGCAGCGTATTAAAAGGAACTGGAAACACCATATATTTT.

The rearrangement links TRBV6-1 to TRBJ1-5, with D unclear. V lost 2 bases and J lost 4, with 6 bases in between. CDR3 length: 13 amino acids. Germline CDR1 reads MNHNS; CDR2 reads SASEGT. The DNA of the CDR3 is TGTGCCAGCAGTGAACAGCTGAATCAGCCCCAGCATTTT. This codes for CASSEQLNQPQHF.

This chain connects TRBV5-6 to TRBJ1-3; no definite D call. V was clipped by 4 bases and J by 0 bases, with 14 bases between them. This CDR3 has 16 residues. Per germline, CDR1 SGHDT and CDR2 YYEEEE. CDR3 DNA: TGTGCCAGCAGCCACCGGAGGCTGCGCTCTGGAAACACCATATATTTT. Translation: CASSHRRLRSGNTIYF.

The chain joins TRBV7-9 to TRBJ1-2; D possibly corresponds to TRBD1 (6 bases). Germline V gene sequence: CDR1 SEHNR, CDR2 FQNEAQ (reference sequence). The CDR3 spans 18 residues. V was pared by 5 bases and J by 0 bases, with 22 bases between. CDR3 sequence reads: CASSANRGGDFPNYGYTF. The CDR3 coding sequence is TGTGCCAGCAGCGCTAATAGGGGGGGAGACTTCCCTAACTATGGCTACACCTTC.

The chain couples TRBV7-9 to TRBJ1-2; no firm D call. CDR3 length equals 13 residues. Trimming removed 1 base from V and 6 bases from J, with 9 bases in between. Per germline, CDR1 SEHNR and CDR2 FQNEAQ (reference sequence). Written as DNA, the CDR3 is TGTGCCAGCAGCTTAGGAGGGCATGATGGCTACACCTTC. Its protein product is CASSLGGHDGYTF.

This clone was seen a handful of times. V is TRBV5-5 and J is TRBJ1-2, with 7 bases matching TRBD1. The V and J ends lost 0 bases and 5 bases, in that order; junction bases with no gene match: 13. The CDR3 extends over 17 amino acids. The germline CDR1 and CDR2 sequences are SGHKS and YYEKEE (reference sequence). CDR3 nucleotides: TGTGCCAGCAGCTTGGGCCCCAGACAGGGCGGAGGGTATGGCTACACCTTC. This codes for CASSLGPRQGGGYGYTF.

This rearrangement joins TRBV5-6 to TRBJ2-3; no clear D. Looked up from germline, CDR1 is SGHDT and CDR2 is YYEEEE. This CDR3 spans 15 amino acids. V lost 2 bases and J lost 3, with 13 bases in between. CDR3 bases: TGTGCCAGCAGCTTTGTGGGCTCCCGAACAGATACGCAGTATTTT. Protein sequence: CASSFVGSRTDTQYF.

The chain joins TRBV19 to TRBJ1-2; 7 bases match TRBD1. CDR1 is LNHDA, CDR2 SQIVND, per germline (reference sequence). There are 12 residues in the CDR3. Losses at the gene ends were 4 bases for V and 8 bases for J; bases not matched to a gene: 4. The CDR3 region is CASSRQGWGYTF. The CDR3 nucleotides are TGTGCCAGTAGTAGACAGGGTTGGGGCTACACCTTC.

The chain links TRBV27 to TRBJ1-3; D unresolved. The CDR3 totals 13 residues. The V end was cut by 5 bases, the J end by 0 bases, with 5 bases between. Germline V gene sequence: CDR1 MNHEY, CDR2 SMNVEV (reference sequence). Written as DNA, the CDR3 is TGTGCCAGCAGTCCGATCTCTGGAAACACCATATATTTT. It translates to CASSPISGNTIYF.

The V gene is TRBV2, the J gene TRBJ1-2; D is ambiguous. The CDR3 runs to 12 residues. The V and J ends lost 6 bases and 7 bases respectively, with 12 bases between them. Germline V gives CDR1 SNHLY, CDR2 FYNNEI. DNA for the CDR3: TGTGCCAGCAGGATGGACGGGTCTGGCTACACCTTC. Translating it yields CASRMDGSGYTF.

V usage is TRBV7-6 and J usage is TRBJ2-7; a possible D gene is TRBD1 (5 bases). V lost 1 base and J lost 3, with 16 bases in between. The CDR3 length is 16 residues. Germline V lookup: CDR1 SGHVS, CDR2 FNYEAQ. CDR3 sequence reads: CASSLEIQGEDYEQYF. In DNA form, the CDR3 reads TGTGCCAGCAGCTTAGAGATCCAGGGTGAAGACTACGAGCAGTACTTC.

The chain has TRBV11-3 and TRBJ1-1, with a tentative D call TRBD1 (5 bases). CDR3 length: 14 residues. Germline V CDR1 and CDR2: SGHNT, YENEEA. The ends were cut back, 2 bases at V and 4 bases at J, with 11 bases in the middle. The CDR3 sequence is CASSLMGEATEAFF. The CDR3 DNA reads TGTGCCAGCAGCTTAATGGGGGAGGCCACTGAAGCTTTCTTT.

Regarding this clone: Being one base from a much bigger clone, this may be a read error. This chain connects TRBV7-6 to TRBJ2-2, with no clear D. V lost 1 base to trimming and J lost 4 bases, with 7 bases between them. Germline assignment: CDR1 SGHVS and CDR2 FNYEAQ. CDR3 size: 14 residues. CDR3 in amino acids: CASSLGQLTGELFF. The CDR3, as DNA: TGTGCCAGCAGCTTAGGGCAGCTCACCGGGGAGCTGTTTTTT.

V usage is TRBV4-3 and J usage is TRBJ2-7, with 7 bases matching TRBD2. The CDR3 is 14 amino acids. Germline lookup yields CDR1 LGHNA and CDR2 YSLEER. The J segment lost 6 bases and the V segment lost 1 base, leaving 6 bases of the junction unmatched. CDR3 sequence (DNA): TGCGCCAGCAGCCAAGTGTTTACGGGAGGCGAGCAGTACTTC. It encodes CASSQVFTGGEQYF.

This clone was detected only a few times. The chain recombines TRBV30 with TRBJ1-5; TRBD1 matches 9 bases. In germline, CDR1 is GTSNPN, CDR2 SVGIG (reference sequence). There are 14 residues in the CDR3. Unmatched junction bases numbered 7, after V lost 5 bases and J lost 5 bases. CDR3 in DNA: TGTGCCTGGGGGACAGGGTATCGGGATCAGCCCCAGCATTTT. Translated, it gives CAWGTGYRDQPQHF.

This clone has a handful of counts. The rearrangement uses TRBV6-5 and TRBJ1-2; a possible D gene is TRBD1 (5 bases). There are 12 residues in the CDR3. Germline V gene data show CDR1 as MNHEY and CDR2 as SVGAGI. V lost 5 bases and J lost 5, with 9 bases in between. This CDR3 is CASSTQEYGYTF. Written as DNA, the CDR3 is TGTGCCAGCAGTACACAGGAGTATGGCTACACCTTC.

The V call is TRBV10-3, the J call TRBJ1-2; D unclear. Trimming removed 4 bases at V and 0 bases at J, with 9 bases between. The CDR3 sequence is 14 residues long. Germline values: CDR1 ENHRY, CDR2 SYGVKD. CDR3 DNA sequence: TGTGCCATCAGTGTTGAGGGAGCTAACTATGGCTACACCTTC. It encodes CAISVEGANYGYTF.